Presented here are 17 T cell receptor beta chains from one specimen sequenced in a study of cytomegalovirus exposure and HLA in healthy donors. Both 60 Vbeta primers and 13 Jbeta primers went into the PCR. Generated by immunoSEQ multiplex PCR, the TCRdb table keeps only in-frame clones and is missing some. The table includes some 110,000 clones, under 80% detected once. The specimen was PBMCs. These TCRs come from a woman between 45 and 60 years old in good health and CMV-seropositive.

The gene calls are TRBV7-8 and TRBJ2-7, with 12 bases lining up with TRBD2. Per germline, CDR1 SGHVS and CDR2 FQNEAQ. CDR3 length: 16 residues. V was pared by 1 base and J by 3 bases, with 4 bases of the junction left unmatched. Written as DNA, the CDR3 is TGTGCCAGCAGCTTAGGAACTAGCGGGAGGCTCTACGAGCAGTACTTC. Translated: CASSLGTSGRLYEQYF.

The rearrangement uses TRBV5-1 and TRBJ1-4; D gene unclear. CDR1 is SGHRS and CDR2 is YFSETQ in the germline V gene. The CDR3 sequence is 14 residues long. Deletions cut 4 bases from V and 0 bases from J, with 7 bases between. This CDR3 reads CASSVTTTNEKLFF. The CDR3 nucleotides are TGCGCCAGCAGCGTCACAACAACTAATGAAAAACTGTTTTTT.

The chain carries TRBV5-1 and TRBJ2-3; D is unresolved. This CDR3 spans 13 amino acids. Germline V gene data show CDR1 as SGHRS and CDR2 as YFSETQ. Trimming cost V 9 bases and J 7 bases, with 18 bases left between them. The CDR3 region is CANTESPKNTQYF. The CDR3 DNA is TGCGCCAATACAGAGAGTCCCAAAAATACGCAGTATTTT.

In this sample, this clone turned up a few times. This chain links TRBV13 with TRBJ1-4, with D possibly being TRBD1 (6 bases). Trimming took off 5 bases at V and 7 bases at J, with 17 bases between the two ends. CDR3 size: 15 residues. Germline CDR1 is PRHDT and CDR2 is FYEKMQ (reference sequence). As DNA, the CDR3 is TGTGCCAGCAGCCGTTCCTTGTGGGGGCCTGAAAAACTGTTTTTT. It codes for CASSRSLWGPEKLFF. The full variable domain, rest sourced from reference TRBV13 and TRBJ1-4, is AAGVIQSPRHLIKEKRETATLKCYPIPRHDTVYWYQQGPGQDPQFLISFYEKMQSDKGSIPDRFSAQQFSDYHSELNMSSLELGDSALYFCASSRSLWGPEKLFFGSGTQLSVL.

This clone was found a few times. The chain links TRBV6-5 to TRBJ1-5; 7 positions match TRBD1. CDR1 and CDR2 from the germline V gene are MNHEY and SVGAGI. CDR3 length: 14 residues. The V and J ends lost 6 bases and 9 bases, in that order; junction bases with no gene match: 11. The CDR3 region is CASSMGQLSGPQHF. The CDR3 region has the DNA TGTGCCAGCAGCATGGGACAGTTGTCGGGGCCCCAGCATTTT.

This clone was recorded only once. The gene calls are TRBV7-2 and TRBJ1-5; D is ambiguous. The germline V gene encodes CDR1 SGHTA and CDR2 FQGNSA. Trimming stripped 4 bases from V and 6 bases from J, with 13 bases between. The CDR3 sequence is 14 residues long. CDR3 nucleotide sequence: TGTGCCAGCAGCTCCACCGATGGAGGTCAGCCCCAGCATTTT. The encoded protein is CASSSTDGGQPQHF.

The chain carries TRBV5-1 and TRBJ1-1; a possible D gene is TRBD1 (5 bases). Looked up from germline, CDR1 is SGHRS and CDR2 is YFSETQ. Trimming removed 7 bases from V and 5 bases from J, with 15 bases in between. The CDR3 contains 13 residues. The chain's CDR3 is CASQRQGWTEAFF. In nucleotides, the CDR3 is TGCGCCAGCCAACGGCAGGGATGGACTGAAGCTTTCTTT.

This chain uses TRBV5-1 with TRBJ1-6, with 12 bases matching TRBD1. V shed 2 bases, J shed 11 bases, and the junction held 8 bases outside the gene matches. Germline V gives CDR1 SGHRS, CDR2 YFSETQ. This CDR3 has 16 residues. CDR3 amino acids: CASSLGGTGGRAPLHF. The CDR3 bases are TGCGCCAGCAGCTTAGGAGGGACAGGGGGCAGGGCACCCCTCCACTTT.

The chain recombines TRBV6-6 with TRBJ1-1, with no clear D. CDR1 is MNHNY, CDR2 SVGAGI, per germline (reference sequence). The CDR3 loop spans 15 amino acids. The V end was cut by 4 bases, the J end by 2 bases, with 14 bases between. The CDR3 coding sequence is TGTGCCAGCAGTTCCCCGGGGAGTTCCAACACTGAAGCTTTCTTT. It translates to CASSSPGSSNTEAFF.

This clone was found once. This sequence joins TRBV4-1 and TRBJ2-1; 7 nucleotides line up with TRBD1. Unmatched junction bases numbered 9, after V lost 2 bases and J lost 8 bases. The CDR3 has 15 residues. The V gene's germline CDR1 is MGHRA and CDR2 YSYEKL. CDR3 sequence (DNA): TGCGCCAGCAGCCAACTTTCGGGACAGCAGGATGAGCAGTTCTTC. Amino acids: CASSQLSGQQDEQFF.

The chain carries TRBV2 and TRBJ1-5; the D gene is possibly TRBD1 (6 bases). CDR3 length: 14 amino acids. Germline V gives CDR1 SNHLY, CDR2 FYNNEI. V gave up 7 bases and J gave up 3 bases, with 13 bases separating them. CDR3 loop: CASTPQGNNQPQHF. CDR3 DNA: TGTGCCAGCACCCCCCAGGGGAACAATCAGCCCCAGCATTTT. Complete variable domain (other parts from reference TRBV2 and TRBJ1-5): EPEVTQTPSHQVTQMGQEVILRCVPISNHLYFYWYRQILGQKVEFLVSFYNNEISEKSEIFDDQFSVERPDGSNFTLKIRSTKLEDSAMYFCASTPQGNNQPQHFGDGTRLSIL.

The chain employs TRBV10-2 and TRBJ2-5; D is ambiguous. The CDR3 loop spans 13 amino acids. Germline V gene data show CDR1 as WSHSY and CDR2 as SAAADI. Deletions cut 3 bases from V and 6 bases from J, with 11 bases between. The CDR3 DNA is TGCGCCAGCAGTGATCGAATCAGTCAGACCCAGTACTTC. Its protein product is CASSDRISQTQYF.

This chain links TRBV4-2 with TRBJ1-5; D is unclear. Trimming shortened V by 0 bases and J by 1 base, and 7 bases separated the two germline ends. There are 15 residues in the CDR3. Looked up from germline, CDR1 is LGHNA and CDR2 is YNFKEQ. The CDR3 DNA follows: TGTGCCAGCAGCCAAGAGGTCGAGAGCAATCAGCCCCAGCATTTT. Translation gives CASSQEVESNQPQHF.

The V and J genes are TRBV10-3 and TRBJ1-1; D is perhaps TRBD1 (6 bases). Between the trimmed V and J ends, which lost 2 bases and 7 bases, there was a span of 11 bases. This CDR3 has 13 amino acids. CDR1 is ENHRY and CDR2 is SYGVKD in the germline V gene. CDR3 amino acids: CAISETLTGEAFF. Here the CDR3 DNA reads TGTGCCATCAGTGAGACATTGACAGGTGAAGCTTTCTTT.

This clone was seen only a few times. The genes are TRBV7-2 and TRBJ2-7; no clear D gene. Germline CDR1 reads SGHTA; CDR2 reads FQGNSA. CDR3 length: 15 amino acids. The V end lost 5 bases, the J end lost 2 bases, and 16 bases lay between the germline ends. CDR3 protein: CASSRSPLLTYEQYF. CDR3 nucleotides: TGTGCCAGCAGCCGATCCCCGTTACTTACCTACGAGCAGTACTTC.

The chain is built from TRBV6-6 and TRBJ1-6, with 7 positions matching TRBD1. V gave up 7 bases and J gave up 7 bases; unmatched junction bases: 4. The CDR3 has 13 residues. In germline, CDR1 is MNHNY, CDR2 SVGAGI (reference sequence). In DNA, the CDR3 is TGTGCCAGCACCGAGACAGGGAATTCACCCCTCCACTTT. This gives the protein CASTETGNSPLHF.

The chain recombines TRBV11-2 with TRBJ2-5, with D maybe TRBD2 (5 bases). From germline, CDR1 is SGHAT and CDR2 FQNNGV. CDR3 size: 15 residues. Between the trimmed V and J ends, which lost 0 bases and 5 bases, there was a span of 13 bases. DNA of the CDR3: TGTGCCAGCAGCTTAGATGTCCTAGCTGAGGAGACCCAGTACTTC. It encodes CASSLDVLAEETQYF.